The 29 T cell receptor beta chains reported below all come from one sample, sequenced in a study of CD8+ T cells in alopecia areata. Cutaneous lymph node cells were pooled, and they were sorted using CD4, CD8alpha, NKG2D, NKG2ACE and other markers. Sequencing relied on a cDNA template that was reverse transcribed from extracted RNA. Data came from immunoSEQ multiplex PCR; TCRdb stores just in-frame clones and leaves some out. Singletons are absent from the sample, which has about 18,000 clones. The sequenced material came from CD8+ T cells sorted from a lymph node. The receptors derive from a C3H/HeJ mouse with alopecia areata. For this mouse line, the MHC haplotype is H2-k.

Concerning this clone: Any gene name here is a mouse gene name. The read is 4 residues too short to cover the CDR3 end, so that end is filled in from the germline J gene. The rearrangement uses TRBV19 and TRBJ1-2; possible D gene TRBD1, 6 bases. There are 13 residues in the CDR3. V gave up 4 bases and J gave up 1 base, with 8 bases separating them. Germline CDR1 is FNHDT and CDR2 is SITEND (reference sequence). CDR3 amino acids: CASSRDKNSDYTF. The sequenced CDR3 bases are TGTGCCAGCAGTCGGGACAAAAACTCC.

This clone appeared many times. The genes and germline here are from mouse. The sequence runs out 4 residues before the end of the CDR3; the remainder is reconstructed from the germline J gene. In the same sample, other DNA sequences code for this CDR3. The rearrangement links TRBV13-3 to TRBJ2-7, with 9 bases lining up with TRBD2. Germline CDR1 reads NNHDY; CDR2 reads SYVADS. V lost 4 bases and J lost 0; bases outside the gene matches: 5. There are 15 residues in the CDR3. This CDR3 is CASSPGLGSSYEQYF. The CDR3 DNA, read in part, is TGTGCCAGCAGTCCAGGACTGGGGAGCTCCTAT.

This clone was found a few times. Gene names follow the mouse nomenclature. Read coverage stops 4 residues before the CDR3 terminus; the germline J gene supplies the remainder. V is TRBV13-1 and J is TRBJ2-2; D unresolved. Germline CDR1 NSHNY, CDR2 SYGAGN. The CDR3 sequence is 14 residues long. V was clipped by 0 bases and J by 3 bases, with 6 bases between them. The DNA read from the CDR3 is TGTGCCAGCAGTGATGCATTGGACACCGGG. This sequence encodes CASSDALDTG. The complete CDR3 reads CASSDALDTGQLYF.

In its sample, this clone was seen many times. The genes are named according to mouse. The CDR3 is cut off 4 residues early in the read; its end comes from the germline J gene. This chain links TRBV1 with TRBJ2-2; D perhaps matches TRBD2 (5 bases). V lost 1 base and J lost 0, with 9 bases in between. The CDR3 extends over 16 amino acids. Germline V gene sequence: CDR1 NSQYPW, CDR2 LRSPGD (reference sequence). The part of the CDR3 DNA that was read is TGCACCTGCAGTGCAGCCCCTGGGACAAACACCGGG. This sequence encodes CTCSAAPGTNTG. The entire CDR3 sequence reads CTCSAAPGTNTGQLYF. The complete variable domain, with remaining parts taken from reference TRBV1 and TRBJ2-2, reads VTLLEQNPRWRLVPRGQAVNLRCILKNSQYPWMSWYQQDLQKQLQWLFTLRSPGDKEVKSLPGADYLATRVTDTELRLQVANMSQGRTLYCTCSAAPGTNTGQLYFGEGSKLTVL.

This clone was picked up many times. Any gene name here is a mouse gene name. The CDR3 extends 4 residues past the end of the read, so its final part is completed from the germline J gene. The gene calls are TRBV31 and TRBJ1-2, with D unresolved. The CDR3 has 12 residues. V was pared by 0 bases and J by 4 bases, with 6 bases between. In germline, CDR1 is GKSSPN, CDR2 SITVG. The sequenced part of the CDR3 DNA is TGTGCCTGGAGTCTAAAGGGCTCC. This translates into CAWSLKGS. The full CDR3 protein is CAWSLKGSDYTF.

This clone was recorded many times. The gene names given are mouse names. The missing CDR3 end, 4 residues past where the read stops, is filled in from the germline J gene. The chain links TRBV13-3 to TRBJ2-5; maybe TRBD1 (5 bases). CDR3 length equals 14 residues. The V gene lost 0 bases and the J gene lost 0 bases, with 5 bases spanning the gap. Germline V gene data show CDR1 as NNHDY and CDR2 as SYVADS. The CDR3: CASSDGQNQDTQYF. The CDR3 bases that were read are TGTGCCAGCAGTGATGGACAGAACCAAGAC.

At least ten counts were recorded for this clone. Germline and genes here are mouse. The read terminates 4 residues before the CDR3 end, so the remaining end is supplied by the germline J gene. The rearrangement links TRBV1 to TRBJ2-5; D remains unclear. V was trimmed by 0 bases and J by 0 bases, leaving 4 bases between them. Per germline, CDR1 NSQYPW and CDR2 LRSPGD (reference sequence). The CDR3 runs 14 residues. CDR3 DNA (partial): TGCACCTGCAGTGCAGATGGGAACCAAGAC. Encoded protein: CTCSADGNQD. The whole CDR3 sequence reads CTCSADGNQDTQYF. The variable domain in full, with the rest retrieved from reference TRBV1 and TRBJ2-5, is VTLLEQNPRWRLVPRGQAVNLRCILKNSQYPWMSWYQQDLQKQLQWLFTLRSPGDKEVKSLPGADYLATRVTDTELRLQVANMSQGRTLYCTCSADGNQDTQYFGPGTRLLVL.

In regard to this clone: All gene names here are mouse names. Read coverage stops 4 residues before the CDR3 terminus; the germline J gene supplies the remainder. This chain uses TRBV19 with TRBJ2-1; the match to TRBD1 covers 12 bases. The CDR3 length is 16 residues. From germline, CDR1 is FNHDT and CDR2 SITEND (reference sequence). V was pared by 5 bases and J by 3 bases, with 6 bases of the junction left unmatched. The chain's CDR3 is CASSRDRGRLYAEQFF. The sequenced part of the CDR3 DNA is TGTGCCAGCAGCCGGGACAGGGGGCGCCTCTATGCT. Using reference TRBV19 and TRBJ2-1 for the parts outside the CDR3, the full variable domain is GGIITQTPKFLIGQEGQKLTLKCQQNFNHDTMYWYRQDSGKGLRLIYYSITENDLQKGDLSEGYDASREKKSSFSLTVTSAQKNEMAVFLCASSRDRGRLYAEQFFGPGTRLTVL.

This clone appeared a few times. Gene names denote mouse genes. The DNA ends 4 residues before the CDR3 does, and the rest of the CDR3 is filled in from the germline J gene. This chain joins TRBV29 and TRBJ1-2; 7 nucleotides align to TRBD1. Unmatched junction bases numbered 6, after V lost 5 bases and J lost 0 bases. The CDR3 covers 15 residues. Per germline, CDR1 MSHET and CDR2 SYDVDS. CDR3 sequence: CASSPPGQTNSDYTF. The CDR3 DNA, read in part, is TGTGCTAGCAGTCCTCCGGGACAGACAAACTCC.

This clone was observed a few times. Germline and genes: mouse. The sequenced fragment ends 4 residues before the CDR3 boundary, so the rest is inferred from the germline J gene. The rearrangement links TRBV19 to TRBJ2-5; a possible D gene is TRBD1 (5 bases). CDR1 and CDR2 from the germline V gene are FNHDT and SITEND (reference sequence). The V and J ends lost 0 bases and 2 bases respectively, with 7 bases between them. This CDR3 spans 14 amino acids. CDR3 bases read: TGTGCCAGCAGTATAGAGGGGATCCAAGAC. Its protein is CASSIEGIQD. The complete CDR3 sequence is CASSIEGIQDTQYF.

With respect to this clone: Germline and genes here are mouse. With the read ending 4 residues before the CDR3 end, the germline J gene is used to fill in that end. The rearrangement joins TRBV17 to TRBJ2-1, with TRBD2 matching 12 bases. CDR3 length equals 16 residues. V was pared by 5 bases and J by 1 base, with 3 bases of the junction left unmatched. Germline V lookup: CDR1 MNHDT, CDR2 YYDKIL. The CDR3: CASSGTGGPNYAEQFF. The DNA read from the CDR3 is TGTGCTAGCAGTGGGACTGGGGGGCCCAACTATGCT.

This clone was seen more than once but under ten times. The gene names given are mouse names. The CDR3 goes on 4 residues after the read ends, and that part is filled in from the germline J gene. V usage is TRBV14 and J usage is TRBJ2-1; maybe TRBD2 (6 bases). The CDR3 totals 15 residues. CDR1 and CDR2 from the germline V gene are SGHDT and FRDEAV. V was trimmed by 3 bases and J by 1 base, leaving 11 bases between them. The CDR3 here is CASSSGTPNYAEQFF. CDR3 DNA (partial): TGTGCCAGCAGTTCCGGGACTCCAAACTATGCT.

A few counts support this clone. Mouse names are used for the genes. The read ends 4 residues early relative to the CDR3; the germline J gene fills the gap. J is TRBJ1-4 and V is TRBV31; tentative D call: TRBD1 (5 bases). Germline V gene sequence: CDR1 GKSSPN, CDR2 SITVG. This CDR3 contains 13 residues. Between the trimmed V and J ends, which lost 0 bases and 6 bases, there was a span of 8 bases. This CDR3 is CAWSLVGDERLFF. Partial CDR3 DNA: TGTGCCTGGAGTCTAGTGGGGGACGAA. The full variable domain, its missing parts supplied by reference TRBV31 and TRBJ1-4, is AQTIHQWPVAEIKAVGSPLSLGCTIKGKSSPNLYWYWQATGGTLQQLFYSITVGQVESVVQLNLSASRPKDDQFILSTEKLLLSHSGFYLCAWSLVGDERLFFGHGTKLSVL.

This clone was counted only a few times. The genes are named according to mouse. The read terminates 4 residues before the CDR3 end, so the remaining end is supplied by the germline J gene. The J gene is TRBJ2-1, the V gene TRBV13-1; unclear D gene. Germline V gene sequence: CDR1 NSHNY, CDR2 SYGAGN. The CDR3 has 13 amino acids. V lost 1 base to trimming and J lost 4 bases, with 6 bases between them. CDR3 bases read: TGTGCCAGCAGTGATCCAGAGTATGCT. It translates to CASSDPEYA. The entire CDR3 is CASSDPEYAEQFF.

Concerning this clone itself: The genes are named according to mouse. The read stops 4 residues short of the end of the CDR3; the missing end is completed from the germline J gene. V and J are TRBV13-1 and TRBJ1-4, with TRBD1 matching 7 bases. V lost 3 bases, J lost 2 bases, and 4 bases stayed unmatched. Germline V lookup: CDR1 NSHNY, CDR2 SYGAGN. This CDR3 contains 15 residues. CDR3 bases read: TGTGCCAGCAGTGTCCCGGGACAGTCCAACGAA. It yields the protein CASSVPGQSNE. The full-length CDR3 reads as CASSVPGQSNERLFF.

This clone showed up many times. The genes are named according to mouse. The CDR3 end lies 4 residues beyond the end of the read and is filled in from the germline J gene. This chain links TRBV1 with TRBJ1-2; 7 positions agree with TRBD1. The CDR3 totals 15 residues. Unmatched junction bases numbered 4, after V lost 3 bases and J lost 0 bases. The germline gives CDR1 NSQYPW, CDR2 LRSPGD (reference sequence). The DNA read from the CDR3 is TGCACCTGCAGTGCCCCCGACAGGGCAAACTCC. It translates to CTCSAPDRANS. The entire CDR3 protein reads CTCSAPDRANSDYTF.

The table lists this clone with many counts. Mouse germline and gene names are used. The CDR3 is cut off 4 residues early in the read; its end comes from the germline J gene. The chain couples TRBV19 to TRBJ2-3; D ambiguous. The CDR3 has 14 amino acids. The V and J ends lost 0 bases and 0 bases respectively, with 5 bases between them. Germline V gives CDR1 FNHDT, CDR2 SITEND (reference sequence). The covered CDR3 bases are TGTGCCAGCAGTATAGGTTACAGTGCAGAA. It yields the protein CASSIGYSAE. The full CDR3 protein is CASSIGYSAETLYF.

This clone was counted only a few times. The genes and germline here are from mouse. Read sequence stops 4 residues before the CDR3 end, and the germline J gene provides the missing end. The V call is TRBV14, the J call TRBJ2-7; 9 positions match TRBD1. The germline gives CDR1 SGHDT, CDR2 FRDEAV. This CDR3 has 13 residues. The part of the CDR3 DNA that was read is TGTGCCAGCAGTTCCCGGACAGGGGAT. Amino acids: CASSSRTGD. From start to end, the CDR3 is CASSSRTGDEQYF.

This clone has ten or more counts. Genes and germline come from the mouse. The CDR3 end falls 4 residues outside the read, so it is completed with the germline J gene. This chain joins TRBV13-3 and TRBJ1-1, with 9 bases matching TRBD1. Germline V lookup: CDR1 NNHDY, CDR2 SYVADS. Trimming took 3 bases from V and 1 from J; bases not matched to a gene: 1. The CDR3 covers 14 residues. The sequenced CDR3 bases are TGTGCCAGCAGTGTGGGACAGGGGAACACA. Translation gives CASSVGQGNT. The whole CDR3 sequence reads CASSVGQGNTEVFF.

As concerns this clone: Here the gene names and germline are mouse. From the germline J gene comes the end of the CDR3, since the read stops 4 residues before it. Other DNA sequences of this sample code for an identical CDR3. This sequence joins TRBV19 and TRBJ2-7, with D perhaps TRBD2 (6 bases). The CDR3 sequence is 12 residues long. CDR1 and CDR2 from the germline V gene are FNHDT and SITEND (reference sequence). CDR3 amino acids: CASSLLGYEQYF. The CDR3 DNA, read in part, is TGTGCCAGCAGTCTCCTGGGGTAT.

This clone has a count of ten or more. Mouse gene names apply. The read halts 4 residues ahead of the CDR3 end, with the missing end drawn from the germline J gene. The gene calls are TRBV13-3 and TRBJ2-2, with D possibly TRBD1 on 6 matching bases. Germline CDR1 and CDR2: NNHDY and SYVADS. The CDR3 totals 15 residues. V was clipped by 3 bases and J by 0 bases, with 9 bases between them. Incomplete CDR3 DNA: TGTGCCAGCAGTGTCGGGACAACAAACACCGGG. Its translation is CASSVGTTNTG. The whole CDR3 is CASSVGTTNTGQLYF.

On this clone itself: The listed genes are named as in mouse. Read data end 4 residues before the CDR3 end; the end is taken from the germline J gene. The chain links TRBV17 to TRBJ2-5; 8 nucleotides line up with TRBD1. The CDR3 totals 15 residues. Germline V CDR1 and CDR2: MNHDT, YYDKIL. Partial CDR3 DNA: TGTGCTAGCAGTAGACGGCAGGGGGCCGGGGAC. Translation gives CASSRRQGAGD. The full-length CDR3 reads as CASSRRQGAGDTQYF.

This clone was detected ten times or more. All gene names here are mouse names. The part of the CDR3 DNA that was read is TGTGCCAGCAGTGACCCTAGTGCAGAA. It encodes CASSDPSAE. The entire CDR3 is CASSDPSAETLYF. The V call is TRBV13-3, the J call TRBJ2-3, with unresolved D. The CDR3 end lies 4 residues beyond the end of the read and is filled in from the germline J gene. The germline V gene encodes CDR1 NNHDY and CDR2 SYVADS. V was shortened by 2 bases and J by 0 bases, with 4 bases between the two germline ends. The CDR3 is made up of 13 amino acids.

This clone was detected a few times. Genes and germline come from the mouse. The CDR3 end is not reached by the read, which stops 4 residues before it; the germline J gene fills it in. This chain joins TRBV16 and TRBJ2-7; 9 bases map to TRBD2. The CDR3 totals 13 residues. Germline V gene lookup returns CDR1 SGHSA and CDR2 FRNQAP. Trimming removed 5 bases from V and 3 bases from J; junction bases left unmatched: 2. The DNA read from the CDR3 is TGTGCAAGCAGCGGACTGGGGCTCTAT. Protein sequence: CASSGLGLY. The CDR3 in full is CASSGLGLYEQYF.

This clone was detected many times. The gene names given are mouse names. Coverage ceases 4 residues before the CDR3 finishes, and the germline J gene fills in the end. J is TRBJ1-1 and V is TRBV19; 7 bases fit TRBD1. This CDR3 spans 12 amino acids. The V segment lost 3 bases and the J segment 4 bases; nucleotides outside the gene matches: 0. Germline CDR1 reads FNHDT; CDR2 reads SITEND (reference sequence). The part of the CDR3 DNA that was read is TGTGCCAGCAGTACAGGGGGCACA. This translates into CASSTGGT. The entire CDR3 protein reads CASSTGGTEVFF.

This clone was counted only a few times. Germline and genes here are mouse. The CDR3 goes on 4 residues after the read ends, and that part is filled in from the germline J gene. The chain uses TRBV13-1 and TRBJ1-4, with 10 bases fitting TRBD1. Germline V gene data show CDR1 as NSHNY and CDR2 as SYGAGN. The CDR3 contains 13 residues. Here the CDR3 reads CASRTGGTERLFF. The CDR3 bases that were read are TGTGCCAGCAGGACAGGGGGCACCGAA.

This clone was seen more than once but under ten times. Mouse names are used for the genes. The read comes to an end 4 residues before the CDR3 does, leaving the germline J gene to fill in the end. V usage is TRBV13-3 and J usage is TRBJ2-1, with D possibly being TRBD2 (5 bases). Trimming shortened V by 0 bases and J by 0 bases, and 10 bases separated the two germline ends. Germline V lookup: CDR1 NNHDY, CDR2 SYVADS. This CDR3 is built from 16 residues. The part of the CDR3 DNA that was read is TGTGCCAGCAGTGATGGGACTTCCTTTAACTATGCT. It translates to CASSDGTSFNYA. In full, the CDR3 reads CASSDGTSFNYAEQFF.

In its sample, this clone was seen a few times. The listed genes are named as in mouse. The read ends 4 residues before the CDR3 terminus; that terminus is restored from the germline J gene. The rearrangement joins TRBV13-3 to TRBJ1-4; TRBD1 aligns across 10 bases. V was clipped by 7 bases and J by 5 bases; unmatched bases: 5. The CDR3 is 14 amino acids. Germline-derived CDR1 and CDR2 are NNHDY and SYVADS. Partial CDR3 DNA: TGTGCCAGCGGCCGGGACAGGGGAAACGAA. Its translation: CASGRDRGNE. The whole CDR3 protein is CASGRDRGNERLFF.

This clone was seen only a few times. The gene symbols are mouse symbols. Read sequence stops 4 residues before the CDR3 end, and the germline J gene provides the missing end. The rearrangement joins TRBV13-2 to TRBJ2-3, with 9 nucleotides matching TRBD1. Looked up from germline, CDR1 is NNHNN and CDR2 is SYGAGS (reference sequence). This CDR3 spans 15 amino acids. Unmatched junction bases numbered 5, after V lost 3 bases and J lost 3 bases. The CDR3 protein is CASGGGTGRAETLYF. CDR3 bases read: TGTGCCAGCGGTGGTGGGACAGGGAGGGCAGAA.